The rows below give T cell receptor beta chains drawn from one sample of a study of T cell responses to AZD1222 COVID-19 vaccine. Libraries were prepared by immunoSEQ multiplex PCR; TCRdb keeps only in-frame clonotypes and omits some of them. In the table there are about 54,000 clones, roughly 90% of which are singletons. Sequenced here: peripheral blood, sampled on day 0 of AZD1222 vaccination. All receptors come from an adult in good health. The conserved cysteine and the conserved F or W are not part of the CDR3 here. D genes are given only for firm matches.

d_gene	v_gene	CDR3aa
NA	TRBV18	ASSPIEGGYEQY
TRBD2	TRBV11-2	ASSFSGEETQY
TRBD2	TRBV4-2	ASSQVPQTSGTYNEQF
TRBD2	TRBV7-9	ASSSGLAGVGWTDTQY
TRBD1	TRBV28	ASSLTGGAFNEKLF
TRBD1	TRBV12-3/TRBV12-4	ASSVRQGYGYT
NA	TRBV12-3/TRBV12-4	ASSLNRWNEQF
TRBD1	TRBV6-5	ASSPGGRHQPQH
TRBD2	TRBV10-3	AISESFTSGRREQF
NA	TRBV10-3	AIGRTNTGELF
NA	TRBV2	ASSGGTRDEKLF
NA	TRBV6-2/TRBV6-3	ASSLGVVTEAF
TRBD2	TRBV3-1/TRBV3-2	ASSQVAFGGISYNEQF
NA	TRBV5-4	ASSPTDRTNEKLF
NA	TRBV5-4	ASNKGTLYGYT